This TCR beta chain was captured in a study of vaccination and CD4 T cells after COVID-19. Deletions cut 5 bases from V and 5 bases from J, with 11 bases between. The CDR3 loop spans 13 amino acids. The germline gives CDR1 SNHLY, CDR2 FYNNEI. Sequencing of the DNA from cultured CD4+ T cells was carried out with the Oncomine TCR Beta short-read assay. TCRdb re-called the PCR reads through MiXCR, storing one row per CDR3 protein. The table has about 15,000 distinct CDR3 sequences, roughly three fifths seen once. This clonotype occurred once. What it binds is unknown. The treatment denotes: approximately 10-day PBMC culture with coronavirus spike peptide pools or control peptides (ViraFEST assay).

The sequencing input was CD4+ T cells from blood, cultured in vitro. The V call is TRBV2, the J call TRBJ2-3; unclear D gene. The TCR originated in a human donor who had recovered from COVID-19. The CDR3, as DNA: TGTGCCAGCAGTCCTCGGAACCGAGATACGCAGTATTTT. It is translated as CASSPRNRDTQYF.